The sample holds many counts of the clone carrying this TCR beta chain. TCR beta CDR3 region amplification was performed from RNA transcripts. HTBI primers were the set used in a first-round RT-PCR of the TCR CDR3. From the multiplex PCR reads, TCRdb called clonotypes with MiXCR, one entry per CDR3 protein. The sample shows a few hundred thousand distinct CDR3 sequences, about 16% of them seen only once. Germline CDR1 reads ENHRY; CDR2 reads SYGVKD. CDR3 length: 15 residues. Germline trimming cut 11 bases from V and 5 bases from J; bases unmatched to any gene: 15. These data come from a study of T cells in Graves' hyperthyroidism and ophthalmopathy. Ophthalmopathy patients showed a Clinical Activity Score of at least 3, NOSPECS grade of at least 4 and duration under 3 months. 10 ml fresh peripheral blood yielded the PBMCs.

This sequence was found in a woman aged 40 to 50 with Graves' ophthalmopathy. The source material was blood. The gene calls are TRBV10-3 and TRBJ2-7; 10 bases line up with TRBD2. CDR3 in amino acids: CAARGLAGVADEQYF. DNA of the CDR3: TGTGCCGCCCGTGGGCTAGCGGGAGTCGCCGACGAGCAGTACTTC.